This section outlines one TCR beta chain sequence together with its context. The entry originates in a study of cytomegalovirus exposure and HLA in healthy donors. Study overall: In a later analysis, it was reported that the roughly 120 validation repertoires had been produced on the same platform as the roughly 700 repertoires belonging to the first cohort.

Method: immunoSEQ multiplex PCR; TCRdb's copy keeps in-frame clones and lacks some. The sample lists 110,000 or so clones, around 88% occurring once. The sequencing input was PBMCs. This receptor was taken from a man between 18 and 35 years old in good health and CMV-seronegative.

Here the CDR3 DNA reads TGTGCCAGCAGCCCGACGGGGGTCCTTAATGAAAAACTGTTTTTT. Its translation: CASSPTGVLNEKLFF. The V gene is TRBV6-1, the J gene TRBJ1-4, with D possibly being TRBD1 (5 bases). V lost 6 bases and J 4 bases, leaving 15 bases between the germline ends. The germline V gene has CDR1 MNHNS and CDR2 SASEGT. The CDR3 runs 15 residues.